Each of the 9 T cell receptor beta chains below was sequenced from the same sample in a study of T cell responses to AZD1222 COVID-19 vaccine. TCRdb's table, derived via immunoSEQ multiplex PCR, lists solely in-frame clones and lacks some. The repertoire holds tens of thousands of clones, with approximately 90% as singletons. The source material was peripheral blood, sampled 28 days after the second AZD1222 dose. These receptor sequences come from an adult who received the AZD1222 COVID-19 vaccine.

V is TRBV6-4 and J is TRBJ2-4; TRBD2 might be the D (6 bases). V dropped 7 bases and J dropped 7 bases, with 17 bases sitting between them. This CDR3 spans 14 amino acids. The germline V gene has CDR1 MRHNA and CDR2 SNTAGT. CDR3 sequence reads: CASIPLGGDNIQYF. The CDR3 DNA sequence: TGTGCCAGCATTCCCCTGGGGGGAGATAACATTCAGTACTTC.

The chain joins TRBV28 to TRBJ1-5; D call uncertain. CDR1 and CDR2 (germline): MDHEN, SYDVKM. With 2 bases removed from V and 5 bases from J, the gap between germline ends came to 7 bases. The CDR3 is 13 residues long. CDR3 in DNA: TGTGCCAGCAGTTTACGAGGCCATCAGCCCCAGCATTTT. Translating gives CASSLRGHQPQHF.

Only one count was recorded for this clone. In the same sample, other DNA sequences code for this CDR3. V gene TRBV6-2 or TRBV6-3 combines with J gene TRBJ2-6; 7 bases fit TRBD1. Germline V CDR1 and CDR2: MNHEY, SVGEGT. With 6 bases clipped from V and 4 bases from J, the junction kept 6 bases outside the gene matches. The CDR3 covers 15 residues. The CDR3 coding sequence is TGTGCCAGCAGCCCGACAGGGTCCGGGGCCAACGTCCTGACTTTC. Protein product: CASSPTGSGANVLTF.

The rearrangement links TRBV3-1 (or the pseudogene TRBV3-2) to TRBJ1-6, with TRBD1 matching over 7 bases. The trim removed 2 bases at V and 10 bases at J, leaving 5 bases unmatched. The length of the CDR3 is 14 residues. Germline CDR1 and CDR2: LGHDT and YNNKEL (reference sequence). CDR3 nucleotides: TGTGCCAGCAGCCAAACAGGGGAAGTCTCACCCCTCCACTTT. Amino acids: CASSQTGEVSPLHF.

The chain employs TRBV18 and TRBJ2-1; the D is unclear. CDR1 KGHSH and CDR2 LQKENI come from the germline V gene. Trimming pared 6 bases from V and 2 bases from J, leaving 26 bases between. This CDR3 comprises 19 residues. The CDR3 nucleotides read TGTGCCAGCTCCCCAGTCGTTTTGATAGGCAAGAGGACCTACAATGAGCAGTTCTTC. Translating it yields CASSPVVLIGKRTYNEQFF.

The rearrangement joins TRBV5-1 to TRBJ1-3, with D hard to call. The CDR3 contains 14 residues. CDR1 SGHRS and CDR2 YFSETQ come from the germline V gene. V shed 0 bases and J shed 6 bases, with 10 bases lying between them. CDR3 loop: CASSLADSSNTIYF. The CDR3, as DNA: TGCGCCAGCAGCTTGGCGGACTCTTCAAACACCATATATTTT. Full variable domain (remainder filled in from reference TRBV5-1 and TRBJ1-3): KAGVTQTPRYLIKTRGQQVTLSCSPISGHRSVSWYQQTPGQGLQFLFEYFSETQRNKGNFPGRFSGRQFSNSRSEMNVSTLELGDSALYLCASSLADSSNTIYFGEGSWLTVV.

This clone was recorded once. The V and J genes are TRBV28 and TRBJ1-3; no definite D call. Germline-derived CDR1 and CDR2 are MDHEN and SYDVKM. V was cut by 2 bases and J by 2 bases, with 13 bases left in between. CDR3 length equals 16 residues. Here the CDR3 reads CASSLPGVHPGNTIYF. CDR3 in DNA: TGTGCCAGCAGTTTACCGGGAGTCCATCCTGGAAACACCATATATTTT.

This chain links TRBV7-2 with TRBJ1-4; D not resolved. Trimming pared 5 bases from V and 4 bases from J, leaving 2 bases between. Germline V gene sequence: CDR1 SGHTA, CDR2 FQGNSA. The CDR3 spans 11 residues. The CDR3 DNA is TGTGCCAGCAGCGTTAATGAAAAACTGTTTTTT. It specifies CASSVNEKLFF.

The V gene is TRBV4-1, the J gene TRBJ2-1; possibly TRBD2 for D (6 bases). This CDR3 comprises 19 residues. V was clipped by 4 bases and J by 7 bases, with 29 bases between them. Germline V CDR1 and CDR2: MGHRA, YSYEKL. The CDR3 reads CASSPGLNRALLRANEQFF. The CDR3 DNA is TGCGCCAGCAGCCCGGGACTGAACCGGGCCCTCCTGCGGGCGAATGAGCAGTTCTTC.